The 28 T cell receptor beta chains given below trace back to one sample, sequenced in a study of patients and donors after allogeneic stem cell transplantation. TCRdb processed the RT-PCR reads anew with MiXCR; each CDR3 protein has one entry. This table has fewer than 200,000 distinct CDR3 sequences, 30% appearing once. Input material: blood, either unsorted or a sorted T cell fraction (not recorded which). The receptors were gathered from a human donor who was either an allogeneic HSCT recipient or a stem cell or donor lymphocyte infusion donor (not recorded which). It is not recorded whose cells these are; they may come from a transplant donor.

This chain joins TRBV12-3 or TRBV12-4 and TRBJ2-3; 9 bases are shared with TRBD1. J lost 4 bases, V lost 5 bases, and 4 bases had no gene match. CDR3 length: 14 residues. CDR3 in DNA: TGTGCCAGCAGTCTACAGGGGGCCGCAGATACGCAGTATTTT. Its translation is CASSLQGAADTQYF.

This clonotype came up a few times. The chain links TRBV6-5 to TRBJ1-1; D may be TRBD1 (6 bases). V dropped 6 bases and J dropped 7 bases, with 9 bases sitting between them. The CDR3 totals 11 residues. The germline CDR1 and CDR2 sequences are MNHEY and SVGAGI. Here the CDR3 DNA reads TGTGCCAGCAGCACAGGGATTGAAGCTTTCTTT. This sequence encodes CASSTGIEAFF.

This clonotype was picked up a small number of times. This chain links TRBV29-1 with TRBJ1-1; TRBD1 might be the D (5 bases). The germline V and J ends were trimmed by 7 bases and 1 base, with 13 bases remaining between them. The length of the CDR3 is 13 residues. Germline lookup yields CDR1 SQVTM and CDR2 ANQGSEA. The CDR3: CSAGTGGNTEAFF. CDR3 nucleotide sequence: TGCAGCGCTGGGACTGGGGGGAACACTGAAGCTTTCTTT.

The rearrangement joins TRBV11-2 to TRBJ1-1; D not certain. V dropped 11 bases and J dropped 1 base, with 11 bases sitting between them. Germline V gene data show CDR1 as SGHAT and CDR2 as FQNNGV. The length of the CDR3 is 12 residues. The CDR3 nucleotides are TGTGCCGCGCGGCTCCAGAACACTGAAGCTTTCTTT. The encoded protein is CAARLQNTEAFF.

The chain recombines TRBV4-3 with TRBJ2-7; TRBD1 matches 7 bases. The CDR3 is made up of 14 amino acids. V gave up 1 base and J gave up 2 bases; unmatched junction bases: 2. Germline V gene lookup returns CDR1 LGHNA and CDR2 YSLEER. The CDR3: CASSQATGTYEQYF. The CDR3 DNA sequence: TGCGCCAGCAGCCAAGCGACAGGGACCTACGAGCAGTACTTC.

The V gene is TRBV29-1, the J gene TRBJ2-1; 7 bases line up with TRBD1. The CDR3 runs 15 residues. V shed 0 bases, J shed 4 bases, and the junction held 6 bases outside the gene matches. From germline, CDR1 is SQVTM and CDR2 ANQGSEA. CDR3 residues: CSVEDRDSLYNEQFF. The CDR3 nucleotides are TGCAGCGTTGAAGATCGGGACAGCCTGTACAATGAGCAGTTCTTC.

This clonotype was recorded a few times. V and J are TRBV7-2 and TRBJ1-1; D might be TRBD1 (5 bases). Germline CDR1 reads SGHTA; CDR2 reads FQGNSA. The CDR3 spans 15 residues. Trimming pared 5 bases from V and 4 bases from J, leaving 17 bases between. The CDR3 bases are TGTGCCAGCAGCCCACGGGGGGGAGGGTCCACTGAAGCTTTCTTT. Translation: CASSPRGGGSTEAFF.

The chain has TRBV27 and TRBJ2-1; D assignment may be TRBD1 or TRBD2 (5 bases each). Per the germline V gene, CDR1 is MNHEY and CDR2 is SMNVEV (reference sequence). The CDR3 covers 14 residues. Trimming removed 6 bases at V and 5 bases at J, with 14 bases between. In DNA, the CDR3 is TGTGCCAGCAGAACCGGGACCTACAACAATGAGCAGTTCTTC. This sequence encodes CASRTGTYNNEQFF.

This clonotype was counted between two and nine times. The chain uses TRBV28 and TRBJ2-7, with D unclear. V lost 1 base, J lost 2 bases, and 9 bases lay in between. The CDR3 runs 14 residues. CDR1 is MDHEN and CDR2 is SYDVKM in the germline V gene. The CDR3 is CASSLSRRTYEQYF. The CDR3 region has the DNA TGTGCCAGCAGTTTATCGCGGCGAACCTACGAGCAGTACTTC.

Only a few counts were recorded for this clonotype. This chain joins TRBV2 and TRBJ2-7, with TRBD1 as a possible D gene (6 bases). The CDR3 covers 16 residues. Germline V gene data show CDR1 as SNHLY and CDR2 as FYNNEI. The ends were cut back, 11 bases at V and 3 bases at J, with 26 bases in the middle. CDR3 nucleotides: TGTGCCTTCAGGTCTACAGGGTCTCAAATACTCTACGAGCAGTACTTC. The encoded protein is CAFRSTGSQILYEQYF.

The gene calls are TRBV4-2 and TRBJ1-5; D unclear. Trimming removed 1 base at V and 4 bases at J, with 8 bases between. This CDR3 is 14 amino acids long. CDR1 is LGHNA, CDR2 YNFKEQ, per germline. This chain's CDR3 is CASSQATGNQPQHF. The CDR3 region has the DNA TGTGCCAGCAGCCAAGCCACGGGTAATCAGCCCCAGCATTTT.

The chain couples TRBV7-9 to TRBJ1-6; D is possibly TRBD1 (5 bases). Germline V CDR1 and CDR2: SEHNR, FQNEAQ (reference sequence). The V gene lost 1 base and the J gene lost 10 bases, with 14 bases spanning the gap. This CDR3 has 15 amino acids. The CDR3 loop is CASSLGTGQSSPLHF. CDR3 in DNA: TGTGCCAGCAGCTTAGGGACCGGACAATCCTCACCCCTCCACTTT.

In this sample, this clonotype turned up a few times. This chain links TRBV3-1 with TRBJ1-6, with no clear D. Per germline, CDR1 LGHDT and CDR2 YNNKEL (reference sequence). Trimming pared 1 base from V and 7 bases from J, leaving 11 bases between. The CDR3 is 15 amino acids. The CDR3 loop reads CASSQGHQENSPLHF. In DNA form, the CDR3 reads TGTGCCAGCAGCCAAGGACATCAAGAGAATTCACCCCTCCACTTT.

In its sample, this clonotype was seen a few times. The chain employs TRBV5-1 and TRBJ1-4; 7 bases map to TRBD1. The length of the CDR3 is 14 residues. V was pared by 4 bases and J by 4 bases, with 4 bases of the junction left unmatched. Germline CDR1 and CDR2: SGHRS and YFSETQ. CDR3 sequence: CASSPGGLNEKLFF. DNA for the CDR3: TGCGCCAGCAGCCCAGGGGGGCTTAATGAAAAACTGTTTTTT. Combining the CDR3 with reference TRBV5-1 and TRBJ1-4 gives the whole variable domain KAGVTQTPRYLIKTRGQQVTLSCSPISGHRSVSWYQQTPGQGLQFLFEYFSETQRNKGNFPGRFSGRQFSNSRSEMNVSTLELGDSALYLCASSPGGLNEKLFFGSGTQLSVL.

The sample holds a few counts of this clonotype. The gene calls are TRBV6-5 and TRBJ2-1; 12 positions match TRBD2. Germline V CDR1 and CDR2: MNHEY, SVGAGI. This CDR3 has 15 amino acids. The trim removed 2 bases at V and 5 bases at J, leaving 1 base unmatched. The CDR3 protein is CASSYGLAGNNEQFF. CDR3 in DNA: TGTGCCAGCAGTTACGGACTAGCGGGAAACAATGAGCAGTTCTTC.

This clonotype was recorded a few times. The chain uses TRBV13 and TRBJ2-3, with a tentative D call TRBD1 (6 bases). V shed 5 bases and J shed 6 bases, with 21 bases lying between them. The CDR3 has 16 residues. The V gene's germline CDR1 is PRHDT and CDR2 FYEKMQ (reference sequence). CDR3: CASSPRQAILGDTQYF. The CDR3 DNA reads TGTGCCAGCAGCCCGAGACAGGCGATACTCGGGGATACGCAGTATTTT.

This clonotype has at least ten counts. Written as DNA, the CDR3 is TGTGCCAGCAGTTTGGACAGCAACATGTTTTTT. Amino acid sequence: CASSLDSNMFF. V and J are TRBV12-3 or TRBV12-4 and TRBJ1-4, with a tentative D call TRBD1 (6 bases). The V end lost 3 bases, the J end lost 15 bases, and 11 bases lay between the germline ends. This CDR3 is built from 11 residues.

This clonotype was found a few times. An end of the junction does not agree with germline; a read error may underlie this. CDR3 DNA sequence: TGTGCCACCTCACCGGGGAACACTGAAGCTTTCTTT. Translating it yields CATSPGNTEAFF. V gene TRBV18 combines with J gene TRBJ1-1, with no clear D. Germline values: CDR1 KGHSH, CDR2 LQKENI. The CDR3 covers 12 residues. The full variable domain, rest sourced from reference TRBV18 and TRBJ1-1, is NAGVMQNPRHLVRRRGQEARLRCSPMKGHSHVYWYRQLPEEGLKFMVYLQKENIIDESGMPKERFSAEFPKEGPSILRIQQVVRGDSAAYFCATSPGNTEAFFGQGTRLTVV.

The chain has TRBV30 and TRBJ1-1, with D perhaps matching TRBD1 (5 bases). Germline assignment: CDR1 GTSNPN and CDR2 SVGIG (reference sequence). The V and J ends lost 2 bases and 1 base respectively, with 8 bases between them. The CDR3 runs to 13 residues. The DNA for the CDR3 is TGTGCCTGGAGTCATCAGGGGAACACTGAAGCTTTCTTT. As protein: CAWSHQGNTEAFF.

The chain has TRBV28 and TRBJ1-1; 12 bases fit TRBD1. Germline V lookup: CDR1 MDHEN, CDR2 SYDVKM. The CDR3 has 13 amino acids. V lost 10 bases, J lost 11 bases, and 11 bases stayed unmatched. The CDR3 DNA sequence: TGTGCCACCGGGACAGGGGGCCGACTCGTCGCTTTCTTT. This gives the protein CATGTGGRLVAFF.

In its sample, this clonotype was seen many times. The CDR3 DNA reads TGTGCCATCAGTGACAGGGGAAACACTTATAACTATGGCTACACCTTC. The encoded protein is CAISDRGNTYNYGYTF. The rearrangement joins TRBV10-3 to TRBJ1-2; possible D gene TRBD1, 6 bases. Germline CDR1 is ENHRY and CDR2 is SYGVKD. The ends were cut back, 3 bases at V and 1 base at J, with 15 bases in the middle. The CDR3 has 16 residues.

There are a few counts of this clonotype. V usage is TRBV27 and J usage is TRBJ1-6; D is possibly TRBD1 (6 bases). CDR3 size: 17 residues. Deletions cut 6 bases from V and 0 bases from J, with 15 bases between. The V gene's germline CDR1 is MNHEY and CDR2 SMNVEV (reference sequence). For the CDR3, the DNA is TGTGCCAGCAGAACCGACAGGTTGAGCTCCTATAATTCACCCCTCCACTTT. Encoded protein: CASRTDRLSSYNSPLHF.

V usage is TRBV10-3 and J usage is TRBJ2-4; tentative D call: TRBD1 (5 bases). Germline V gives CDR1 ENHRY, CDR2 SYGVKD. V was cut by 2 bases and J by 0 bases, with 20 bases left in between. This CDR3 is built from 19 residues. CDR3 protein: CAISEQGPRGLLAKNIQYF. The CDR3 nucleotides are TGTGCCATCAGTGAGCAGGGTCCAAGGGGCCTTCTAGCCAAAAACATTCAGTACTTC.

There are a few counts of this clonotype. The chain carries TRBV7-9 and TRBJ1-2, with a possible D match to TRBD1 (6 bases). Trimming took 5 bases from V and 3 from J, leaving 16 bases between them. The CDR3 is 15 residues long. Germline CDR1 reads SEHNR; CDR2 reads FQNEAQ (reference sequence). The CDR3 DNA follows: TGTGCCAGCAGCAGTCGGGGGGCGCCGTACTATGGCTACACCTTC. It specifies CASSSRGAPYYGYTF.

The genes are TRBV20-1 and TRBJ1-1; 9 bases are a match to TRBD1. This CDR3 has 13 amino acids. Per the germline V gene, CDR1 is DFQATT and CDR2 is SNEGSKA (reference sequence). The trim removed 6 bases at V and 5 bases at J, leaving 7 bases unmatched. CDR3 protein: CSAALTGGTEAFF. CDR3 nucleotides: TGCAGTGCGGCCCTGACAGGGGGGACTGAAGCTTTCTTT.

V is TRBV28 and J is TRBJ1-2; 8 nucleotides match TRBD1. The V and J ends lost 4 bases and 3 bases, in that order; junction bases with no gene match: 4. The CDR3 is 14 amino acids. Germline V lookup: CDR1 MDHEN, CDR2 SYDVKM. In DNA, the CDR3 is TGTGCCAGCAGTTCGGGACAGGATGACTATGGCTACACCTTC. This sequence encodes CASSSGQDDYGYTF.

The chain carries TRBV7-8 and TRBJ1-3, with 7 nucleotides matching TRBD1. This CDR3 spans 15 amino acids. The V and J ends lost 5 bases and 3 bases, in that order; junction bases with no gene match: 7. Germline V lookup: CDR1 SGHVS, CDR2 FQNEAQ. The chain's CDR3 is CASSPRQGGGNTIYF. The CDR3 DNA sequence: TGTGCCAGCAGCCCTCGACAGGGAGGTGGAAACACCATATATTTT.

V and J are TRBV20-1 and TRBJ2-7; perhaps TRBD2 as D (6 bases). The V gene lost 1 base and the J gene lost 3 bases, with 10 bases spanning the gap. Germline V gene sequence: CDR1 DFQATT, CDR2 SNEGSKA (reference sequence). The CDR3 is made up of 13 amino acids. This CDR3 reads CSARGPRGYEQYF. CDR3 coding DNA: TGCAGTGCTAGAGGACCGCGGGGCTACGAGCAGTACTTC.